This T cell receptor (beta chain) was obtained from a study of molecular identifiers for immune sequencing clone quantification. Study findings and constraints: One cell's worth of spiked Jurkat TCR RNA was reportedly detectable among roughly 1 million naive cells.

TCRdb used MiXCR to reprocess the PCR reads, holding one entry per CDR3 protein. In the table there are just under 65,000 distinct CDR3 sequences, 17% of which are singletons. A CD8+CD4-CCR7+CD45RA+ phenotype served as the sorting definition for naive CD8 T cells. A note on this clonotype: What it binds is not known. This may be a read error: a much more frequent sequence differs by one nucleotide.

The sequenced sample was naive CD8+ T cells from blood, with Jurkat cell RNA spiked in. Subset defined: FACS-sorted CD8+CD4-CCR7+CD45RA+ naive T cells. The sequence came from a human donor in good health. Some libraries in this study had Jurkat cell RNA spiked in.

The CDR3 here is CASNQGSSGEKLFF. The CDR3 nucleotides are TGTGCCAGCAACCAGGGATCCTCGGGTGAAAAACTGTTTTTT. The chain carries TRBV7-9 and TRBJ1-4, with D possibly matching TRBD1 (5 bases). Germline V gives CDR1 SEHNR, CDR2 FQNEAQ (reference sequence). V was clipped by 7 bases and J by 7 bases, with 16 bases between them. The CDR3 spans 14 residues.